This entry lists 7 T cell receptor beta chains sequenced from one sample in a study of shared clonotypes between healthy human individuals. TCRdb's copy holds only in-frame clones and misses some; the assay was immunoSEQ multiplex PCR. Here the sample spans around 1.1 million clones, approximately 80% being singletons. Material for sequencing was memory CD4+ T cells from PBMCs. Subset described: CD45RA-negative fraction. The receptors originated from a man aged 18 to 30 in good health. Some clones in this sample may be carry-over from other donors' samples.

This chain uses TRBV5-1 with TRBJ1-1; D perhaps matches TRBD1 (5 bases). Germline V lookup: CDR1 SGHRS, CDR2 YFSETQ. The CDR3 has 15 residues. The V end was cut by 0 bases, the J end by 2 bases, with 11 bases between. As DNA, the CDR3 is TGCGCCAGCAGCTTGGTCGGGGGTCCCAACACTGAAGCTTTCTTT. It yields the protein CASSLVGGPNTEAFF.

This clone has just one count. This rearrangement joins TRBV2 to TRBJ2-2, with 11 bases fitting TRBD2. The CDR3 is made up of 19 amino acids. With 6 bases clipped from V and 2 bases from J, the junction kept 14 bases outside the gene matches. Germline CDR1 SNHLY, CDR2 FYNNEI. The CDR3 region has the DNA TGTGCCAGCAGCCATCAGCTTAGCGGGAGGGCAGATAACACCGGGGAGCTGTTTTTT. This gives the protein CASSHQLSGRADNTGELFF.

This chain links TRBV7-9 with TRBJ2-1; the D is unclear. The V end lost 1 base, the J end lost 7 bases, and 5 bases lay between the germline ends. Germline assignment: CDR1 SEHNR and CDR2 FQNEAQ (reference sequence). CDR3 length equals 12 residues. CDR3: CASSLDVNEQFF. As DNA, the CDR3 is TGTGCCAGCAGCTTAGACGTAAATGAGCAGTTCTTC.

About this clone itself: The same CDR3 arises from other DNA sequences in this sample as well. The chain is built from TRBV7-2 and TRBJ2-3; 8 bases agree with TRBD1. This CDR3 is built from 14 residues. The junction had 2 bases not matched to a gene; V was cut back by 4 bases and J by 2 bases. The V gene's germline CDR1 is SGHTA and CDR2 FQGNSA. The CDR3 loop reads CASSWDRSTDTQYF. CDR3 DNA: TGTGCCAGCAGCTGGGACAGGTCCACAGATACGCAGTATTTT.

The chain uses TRBV5-1 and TRBJ2-1; 12 bases fit TRBD2. This CDR3 is 15 amino acids long. Germline CDR1 is SGHRS and CDR2 is YFSETQ. The ends lost 1 base at V and 8 bases at J; junction bases unmatched: 4. CDR3 sequence (DNA): TGCGCCAGCAGCTTGCAACTAGCGGGAGGTGATGAGCAGTTCTTC. Protein sequence: CASSLQLAGGDEQFF.

The chain is built from TRBV11-2 and TRBJ2-1; tentatively, D is TRBD1 or TRBD2 (5 bases each). Trimming cost V 4 bases and J 6 bases, with 16 bases left between them. Looked up from germline, CDR1 is SGHAT and CDR2 is FQNNGV. This CDR3 is built from 15 residues. As DNA, the CDR3 is TGTGCCAGCAGCTCGACTGGGGACCAAAGCAATGAGCAGTTCTTC. Its protein is CASSSTGDQSNEQFF.

The CDR3 loop is CSVTAYSGNTIYF. The CDR3 DNA follows: TGCAGCGTGACCGCATACTCTGGAAACACCATATATTTT. The V gene is TRBV29-1, the J gene TRBJ1-3; D gene unclear. CDR1 and CDR2 from the germline V gene are SQVTM and ANQGSEA. The length of the CDR3 is 13 residues. Trimming removed 6 bases from V and 0 bases from J, with 9 bases in between.